These T cell receptor beta chains were read from a single sample in a study of shared clonotypes between healthy human individuals. Sequencing was performed with immunoSEQ multiplex PCR; in TCRdb, only in-frame clones are kept and a portion is missing. The sample shows approximately 980,000 clones, roughly 72% of them seen only once. The sequenced sample consisted of memory CD4+ T cells sorted from blood. Every receptor here comes from a man aged 18 to 30 in good health. Both conserved end residues are part of each CDR3. Each record gives: D gene, V gene, clone size, J gene, CDR3 protein, CDR3 DNA. D genes are given only for firm matches. The size of a clone is reported for some rows only, either as once, few or many, or as a class for expanded clones.

D gene: -
V gene: TRBV16
clone size: many
J gene: TRBJ2-5
CDR3 protein: CASSQSLGERETQYF
CDR3 DNA: TGTGCCAGCAGCCAATCTCTGGGAGAAAGGGAGACCCAGTACTTC

D gene: -
V gene: TRBV27
clone size: -
J gene: TRBJ1-1
CDR3 protein: CASSLSRQGTMNTEAFF
CDR3 DNA: TGTGCCAGCAGTTTATCGAGGCAGGGGACCATGAACACTGAAGCTTTCTTT

D gene: -
V gene: TRBV7-2
clone size: many
J gene: TRBJ1-1
CDR3 protein: CASSLGSMRQLMNTEAFF
CDR3 DNA: TGTGCCAGCAGCTTAGGGTCGATGAGACAATTGATGAACACTGAAGCTTTCTTT

D gene: -
V gene: TRBV28
clone size: few
J gene: TRBJ1-6
CDR3 protein: CATYDRFRSGTNSPLHF
CDR3 DNA: TGTGCCACGTACGATCGGTTTCGGTCGGGAACTAATTCACCCCTCCACTTT

D gene: -
V gene: TRBV30
clone size: -
J gene: TRBJ1-2
CDR3 protein: CAWSVQVNYGYTF
CDR3 DNA: TGTGCCTGGAGTGTACAGGTTAACTATGGCTACACCTTC

D gene: TRBD1
V gene: TRBV11-2
clone size: -
J gene: TRBJ2-3
CDR3 protein: CASSYGQGADTQYF
CDR3 DNA: TGTGCCAGCAGTTACGGACAGGGGGCAGATACGCAGTATTTT

D gene: -
V gene: TRBV28
clone size: -
J gene: TRBJ1-1
CDR3 protein: CASSLQNEAFF
CDR3 DNA: TGTGCCAGCAGTTTACAGAATGAGGCTTTCTTT

D gene: -
V gene: TRBV5-6
clone size: -
J gene: TRBJ1-2
CDR3 protein: CASSMGRQINGYTF
CDR3 DNA: TGTGCCAGCAGCATGGGTAGGCAGATCAATGGCTACACCTTC

D gene: TRBD2
V gene: TRBV28
clone size: -
J gene: TRBJ2-7
CDR3 protein: CASSLSGSTAYEQYF
CDR3 DNA: TGTGCCAGCAGTTTAAGCGGGAGTACAGCCTACGAGCAGTACTTC

D gene: -
V gene: TRBV19
clone size: -
J gene: TRBJ1-6
CDR3 protein: CASRQQHNSPLHF
CDR3 DNA: TGTGCCAGCCGACAGCAGCATAATTCACCCCTCCACTTT

D gene: TRBD1
V gene: TRBV4-1
clone size: few
J gene: TRBJ2-1
CDR3 protein: CASSLSLTGYDEQFF
CDR3 DNA: TGCGCCAGCAGCCTATCCTTGACAGGGTATGATGAGCAGTTCTTC

D gene: TRBD2
V gene: TRBV7-6
clone size: -
J gene: TRBJ2-7
CDR3 protein: CASSYRAGTSGYYEQYF
CDR3 DNA: TGTGCCAGCAGCTACCGGGCCGGGACTAGCGGTTACTACGAGCAGTACTTC

D gene: TRBD2
V gene: TRBV29-1
clone size: -
J gene: TRBJ2-2
CDR3 protein: CSVGSERGYTGELFF
CDR3 DNA: TGCAGCGTTGGATCCGAGCGGGGGTACACCGGGGAGCTGTTTTTT

D gene: -
V gene: TRBV5-4
clone size: -
J gene: TRBJ2-5
CDR3 protein: CASSLGRRTQYF
CDR3 DNA: TGTGCCAGCAGCCTGGGGAGACGGACCCAGTACTTC

D gene: -
V gene: TRBV11-2
clone size: -
J gene: TRBJ1-4
CDR3 protein: CASSLVTKEKLFF
CDR3 DNA: TGTGCCAGCAGCTTAGTGACAAAAGAAAAACTGTTTTTT

D gene: TRBD1
V gene: TRBV7-2
clone size: -
J gene: TRBJ2-3
CDR3 protein: CASRVRTGSLAFTDTQYF
CDR3 DNA: TGTGCCAGCAGGGTTCGGACAGGGTCCCTCGCTTTCACAGATACGCAGTATTTT

D gene: -
V gene: TRBV9
clone size: -
J gene: TRBJ2-3
CDR3 protein: CASSVGRGVGTDTQYF
CDR3 DNA: TGTGCCAGCAGCGTAGGGCGGGGAGTGGGGACAGATACGCAGTATTTT

D gene: -
V gene: TRBV7-2
clone size: -
J gene: TRBJ2-5
CDR3 protein: CASFNPGGETQYF
CDR3 DNA: TGTGCCAGCTTTAACCCTGGCGGAGAGACCCAGTACTTC

D gene: -
V gene: TRBV5-6
clone size: -
J gene: TRBJ1-1
CDR3 protein: CASSRNDREAFF
CDR3 DNA: TGTGCCAGCAGCCGAAATGACAGGGAAGCTTTCTTT

D gene: TRBD2
V gene: TRBV15
clone size: -
J gene: TRBJ2-5
CDR3 protein: CATSKGTASGRETQYF
CDR3 DNA: TGTGCCACCAGTAAAGGCACGGCTAGCGGACGAGAGACCCAGTACTTC

D gene: TRBD2
V gene: TRBV5-4
clone size: -
J gene: TRBJ2-3
CDR3 protein: CASSLNSGGVSGTDTQYF
CDR3 DNA: TGTGCCAGCAGCTTAAATAGCGGGGGGGTATCAGGCACAGATACGCAGTATTTT

D gene: -
V gene: TRBV30
clone size: -
J gene: TRBJ2-1
CDR3 protein: CAWSVKIGSGNYNEQFF
CDR3 DNA: TGTGCCTGGAGTGTAAAGATAGGGTCTGGGAACTACAATGAGCAGTTCTTC

D gene: -
V gene: TRBV5-4
clone size: -
J gene: TRBJ1-5
CDR3 protein: CASSVGGGDQPQHF
CDR3 DNA: TGTGCCAGCAGCGTAGGGGGAGGGGATCAGCCCCAGCATTTT

D gene: -
V gene: TRBV5-1
clone size: -
J gene: TRBJ2-2
CDR3 protein: CASSLEREMGTGELFF
CDR3 DNA: TGCGCCAGCAGCTTGGAACGGGAGATGGGCACCGGGGAGCTGTTTTTT

D gene: -
V gene: TRBV15
clone size: few
J gene: TRBJ1-1
CDR3 protein: CATGRGLDSKAFF
CDR3 DNA: TGTGCCACCGGGCGGGGTTTGGACAGCAAAGCTTTCTTT

D gene: -
V gene: TRBV30
clone size: -
J gene: TRBJ2-6
CDR3 protein: CAWGKPGHAGANVLTF
CDR3 DNA: TGTGCCTGGGGAAAACCGGGACACGCGGGGGCCAACGTCCTGACTTTC

D gene: TRBD1
V gene: TRBV7-2
clone size: -
J gene: TRBJ2-1
CDR3 protein: CASSRRTGLSSYNEQFF
CDR3 DNA: TGTGCCAGCAGCAGACGGACAGGGTTGAGCTCCTACAATGAGCAGTTCTTC

D gene: -
V gene: TRBV14
clone size: -
J gene: TRBJ1-4
CDR3 protein: CASSQGAASRKEKLFF
CDR3 DNA: TGTGCCAGCAGCCAAGGGGCAGCCTCCCGCAAGGAAAAACTGTTTTTT

D gene: -
V gene: TRBV18
clone size: -
J gene: TRBJ1-1
CDR3 protein: CASSNGNGNTEAFF
CDR3 DNA: TGTGCCAGCTCAAACGGGAATGGGAACACTGAAGCTTTCTTT

D gene: -
V gene: TRBV5-1
clone size: -
J gene: TRBJ2-5
CDR3 protein: CASMSEVAQYF
CDR3 DNA: TGCGCCAGCATGTCTGAGGTGGCCCAGTACTTC

D gene: TRBD1
V gene: TRBV6-6
clone size: -
J gene: TRBJ1-5
CDR3 protein: CASSPDRQNQPQHF
CDR3 DNA: TGTGCCAGCAGCCCGGACAGGCAGAATCAGCCCCAGCATTTT

D gene: -
V gene: TRBV5-1
clone size: -
J gene: TRBJ2-5
CDR3 protein: CASSTGQFQETQYF
CDR3 DNA: TGCGCCAGCAGCACCGGACAGTTCCAAGAGACCCAGTACTTC

D gene: TRBD1
V gene: TRBV5-1
clone size: -
J gene: TRBJ2-3
CDR3 protein: CASSLSPGTAGSTDTQYF
CDR3 DNA: TGCGCCAGCAGCTTGAGTCCCGGGACAGCCGGTAGCACAGATACGCAGTATTTT

D gene: -
V gene: TRBV25-1
clone size: -
J gene: TRBJ1-2
CDR3 protein: CASSGHGGYGYTF
CDR3 DNA: TGTGCCAGCAGTGGTCACGGGGGCTATGGCTACACCTTC

D gene: TRBD1
V gene: TRBV5-6
clone size: -
J gene: TRBJ2-7
CDR3 protein: CASSSRDSNKQYF
CDR3 DNA: TGTGCCAGCAGCTCCCGGGACAGTAACAAGCAGTACTTC

D gene: TRBD1
V gene: TRBV20-1
clone size: -
J gene: TRBJ2-3
CDR3 protein: CSAETGDTQYF
CDR3 DNA: TGCAGTGCGGAGACAGGGGACACGCAGTATTTT

D gene: TRBD1
V gene: TRBV5-6
clone size: -
J gene: TRBJ2-7
CDR3 protein: CASSLADRAWYEQYF
CDR3 DNA: TGTGCCAGCAGCTTGGCGGACAGGGCTTGGTACGAGCAGTACTTC

D gene: -
V gene: TRBV30
clone size: -
J gene: TRBJ2-1
CDR3 protein: CAWSAGGSGYNEQFF
CDR3 DNA: TGTGCCTGGAGCGCCGGGGGTAGCGGCTACAATGAGCAGTTCTTC

D gene: -
V gene: TRBV5-1
clone size: -
J gene: TRBJ2-5
CDR3 protein: CASSADISETQYF
CDR3 DNA: TGCGCCAGCAGCGCGGACATTTCAGAGACCCAGTACTTC

D gene: TRBD1
V gene: TRBV2
clone size: once
J gene: TRBJ1-5
CDR3 protein: CASRAGTGGNQPQHF
CDR3 DNA: TGTGCCAGCAGGGCAGGGACAGGGGGCAATCAGCCCCAGCATTTT

D gene: TRBD2
V gene: TRBV9
clone size: -
J gene: TRBJ2-2
CDR3 protein: CASSSQSGLVTGELFF
CDR3 DNA: TGTGCCAGCAGCTCCCAATCGGGACTAGTTACCGGGGAGCTGTTTTTT

D gene: -
V gene: TRBV5-8
clone size: -
J gene: TRBJ1-2
CDR3 protein: CASSLEGVNYGYTF
CDR3 DNA: TGTGCCAGCAGCTTGGAAGGGGTCAACTATGGCTACACCTTC

D gene: -
V gene: TRBV30
clone size: many
J gene: TRBJ1-2
CDR3 protein: CAWGAGLAVPIKGYTF
CDR3 DNA: TGTGCCTGGGGGGCCGGCCTTGCGGTTCCCATTAAAGGCTACACCTTC

D gene: -
V gene: TRBV29-1
clone size: -
J gene: TRBJ2-7
CDR3 protein: CSAVAGLTYEQYF
CDR3 DNA: TGCAGCGCTGTTGCGGGACTCACCTACGAGCAGTACTTC

D gene: -
V gene: TRBV2
clone size: -
J gene: TRBJ2-1
CDR3 protein: CASSETAPGSYNEQFF
CDR3 DNA: TGTGCCAGCAGTGAGACGGCACCGGGCTCCTACAATGAGCAGTTCTTC

D gene: -
V gene: TRBV4-1
clone size: few
J gene: TRBJ1-3
CDR3 protein: CASSQAGSGNTIYF
CDR3 DNA: TGCGCCAGCAGCCAGGCGGGCTCTGGAAACACCATATATTTT

D gene: -
V gene: TRBV11-2
clone size: -
J gene: TRBJ1-6
CDR3 protein: CASSFRGNSPLHF
CDR3 DNA: TGTGCCAGCAGCTTCAGGGGAAATTCACCCCTCCACTTT

D gene: -
V gene: TRBV27
clone size: -
J gene: TRBJ2-5
CDR3 protein: CASSFASEETQYF
CDR3 DNA: TGTGCCAGCAGTTTCGCTTCTGAAGAGACCCAGTACTTC

D gene: -
V gene: TRBV5-4
clone size: -
J gene: TRBJ1-2
CDR3 protein: CASSSTDNYGYTF
CDR3 DNA: TGTGCCAGCAGCTCGACAGATAACTATGGCTACACCTTC

D gene: TRBD2
V gene: TRBV2
clone size: -
J gene: TRBJ2-5
CDR3 protein: CASILGLAAGEETQYF
CDR3 DNA: TGTGCCAGCATCCTCGGACTAGCGGCCGGGGAAGAGACCCAGTACTTC

D gene: -
V gene: TRBV19
clone size: -
J gene: TRBJ1-3
CDR3 protein: CASSIQPGSGNTIYF
CDR3 DNA: TGTGCCAGTAGTATTCAGCCAGGGTCGGGAAACACCATATATTTT

D gene: -
V gene: TRBV27
clone size: -
J gene: TRBJ1-2
CDR3 protein: CASSPLPETYGYTF
CDR3 DNA: TGTGCCAGCAGTCCTCTCCCAGAGACCTATGGCTACACCTTC

D gene: -
V gene: TRBV10-3
clone size: -
J gene: TRBJ2-5
CDR3 protein: CATLSETQYF
CDR3 DNA: TGTGCCACTTTATCCGAGACCCAGTACTTC

D gene: TRBD1
V gene: TRBV7-2
clone size: -
J gene: TRBJ1-5
CDR3 protein: CASSQGTGWFQPQHF
CDR3 DNA: TGTGCCAGCAGCCAAGGGACAGGGTGGTTTCAGCCCCAGCATTTT

D gene: TRBD1
V gene: TRBV5-4
clone size: -
J gene: TRBJ1-1
CDR3 protein: CASSLGVRGQDTEAFF
CDR3 DNA: TGTGCCAGCAGCTTAGGGGTCAGGGGGCAGGACACTGAAGCTTTCTTT

D gene: TRBD1
V gene: TRBV7-9
clone size: -
J gene: TRBJ2-3
CDR3 protein: CASSSTGGITTDTQYF
CDR3 DNA: TGTGCCAGCAGCTCCACAGGGGGCATTACCACAGATACGCAGTATTTT

D gene: TRBD1
V gene: TRBV2
clone size: -
J gene: TRBJ2-3
CDR3 protein: CASRGTGEDTQYF
CDR3 DNA: TGTGCCAGCAGGGGGACAGGGGAAGATACGCAGTATTTT